Reported below is one T cell receptor beta chain. Its antigen is unknown. Template switching added a universal primer binding site, and final cDNA carried unique molecular identifiers. In TCRdb, the 5' RACE reads were re-called with MiXCR into one record per CDR3 protein. Found here are some 500,000 distinct CDR3 sequences, roughly an eighth of them singletons; the top ten hold 0.8% to 1%. These data originate in a study of identical twins. CDR3 length equals 17 residues. Trimming shortened V by 7 bases and J by 10 bases, and 26 bases separated the two germline ends. Germline V gene sequence: CDR1 MNHEY, CDR2 SVGAGI. Overall study results and limits: Twins' surplus sharing was weaker for beta out-of-frame sequences. Some out-of-frame alpha sequences were shared by twins, and these showed excess low generation probability. Invariant populations such as MAIT and iNKT cells could partly muddle zero-insertion analyses.

These sequences were also reported in another study, on yellow fever vaccine responses in identical twins.

This receptor was identified in a woman under 30 in good health. Sequencing was carried out using CD4+ T cells sorted from blood. The V and J genes are TRBV6-5 and TRBJ1-6; a weak D match, TRBD1 (5 bases). The DNA for the CDR3 is TGTGCCAGCACATACACGATCCGGGACCCATCGCCCTCACCCCTCCACTTT. This encodes CASTYTIRDPSPSPLHF.